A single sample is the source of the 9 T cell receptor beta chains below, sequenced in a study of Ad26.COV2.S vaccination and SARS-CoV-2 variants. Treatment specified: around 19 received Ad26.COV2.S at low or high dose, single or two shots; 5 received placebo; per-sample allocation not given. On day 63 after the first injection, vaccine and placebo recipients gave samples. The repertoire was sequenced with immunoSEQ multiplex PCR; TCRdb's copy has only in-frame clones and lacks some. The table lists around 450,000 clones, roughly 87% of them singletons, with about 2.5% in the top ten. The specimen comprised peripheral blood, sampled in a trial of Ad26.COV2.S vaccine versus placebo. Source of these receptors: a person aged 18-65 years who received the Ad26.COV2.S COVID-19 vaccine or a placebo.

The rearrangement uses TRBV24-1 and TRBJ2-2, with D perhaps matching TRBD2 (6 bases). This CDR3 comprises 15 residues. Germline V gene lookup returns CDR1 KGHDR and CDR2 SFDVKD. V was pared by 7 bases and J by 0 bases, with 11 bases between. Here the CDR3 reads CATSQTRPNTGELFF. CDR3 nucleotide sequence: TGTGCCACCAGCCAGACTAGGCCGAACACCGGGGAGCTGTTTTTT.

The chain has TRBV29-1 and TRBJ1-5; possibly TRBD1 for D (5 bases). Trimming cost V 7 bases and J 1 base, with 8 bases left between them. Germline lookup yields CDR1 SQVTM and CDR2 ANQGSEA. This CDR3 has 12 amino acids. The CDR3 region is CSAGGSNQPQHF. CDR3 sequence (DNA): TGCAGCGCTGGGGGGAGCAATCAGCCCCAGCATTTT.

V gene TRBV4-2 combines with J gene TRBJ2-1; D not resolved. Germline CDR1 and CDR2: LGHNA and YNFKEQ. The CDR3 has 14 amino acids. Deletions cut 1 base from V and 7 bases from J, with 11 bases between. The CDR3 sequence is CASSQGRYSNEQFF. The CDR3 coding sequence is TGTGCCAGCAGCCAAGGGCGGTATTCGAATGAGCAGTTCTTC.

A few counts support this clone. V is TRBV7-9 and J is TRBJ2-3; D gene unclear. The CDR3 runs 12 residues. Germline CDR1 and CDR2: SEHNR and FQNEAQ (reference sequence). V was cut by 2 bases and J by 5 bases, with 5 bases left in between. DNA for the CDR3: TGTGCCAGCAGCTTATCACAAGATACGCAGTATTTT. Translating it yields CASSLSQDTQYF.

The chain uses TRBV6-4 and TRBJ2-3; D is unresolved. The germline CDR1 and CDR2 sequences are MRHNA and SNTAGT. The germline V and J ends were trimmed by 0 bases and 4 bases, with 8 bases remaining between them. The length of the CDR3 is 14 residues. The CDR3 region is CASSDSGDADTQYF. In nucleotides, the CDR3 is TGTGCCAGCAGTGACTCGGGTGACGCAGATACGCAGTATTTT.

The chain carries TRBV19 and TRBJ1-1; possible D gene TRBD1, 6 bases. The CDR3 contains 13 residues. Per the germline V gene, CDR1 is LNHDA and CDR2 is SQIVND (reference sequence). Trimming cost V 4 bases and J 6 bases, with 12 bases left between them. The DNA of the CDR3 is TGTGCCAGTAGTACACAACAGGGTTCTGAAGCTTTCTTT. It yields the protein CASSTQQGSEAFF.

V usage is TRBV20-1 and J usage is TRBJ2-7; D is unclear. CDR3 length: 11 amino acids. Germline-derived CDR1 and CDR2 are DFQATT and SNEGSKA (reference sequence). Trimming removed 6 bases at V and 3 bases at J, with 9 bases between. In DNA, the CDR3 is TGCAGTGCCATACGGGTCTACGAGCAGTACTTC. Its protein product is CSAIRVYEQYF.

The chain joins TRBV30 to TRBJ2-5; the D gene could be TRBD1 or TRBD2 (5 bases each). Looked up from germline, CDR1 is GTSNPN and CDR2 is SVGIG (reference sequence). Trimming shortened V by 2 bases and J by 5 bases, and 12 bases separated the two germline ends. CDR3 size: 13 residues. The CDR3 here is CAWSRDRGETQYF. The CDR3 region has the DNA TGTGCCTGGAGTAGGGACCGAGGTGAGACCCAGTACTTC. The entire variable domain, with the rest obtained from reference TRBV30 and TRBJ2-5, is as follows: SQTIHQWPATLVQPVGSPLSLECTVEGTSNPNLYWYRQAAGRGLQLLFYSVGIGQISSEVPQNLSASRPQDRQFILSSKKLLLSDSGFYLCAWSRDRGETQYFGPGTRLLVL.

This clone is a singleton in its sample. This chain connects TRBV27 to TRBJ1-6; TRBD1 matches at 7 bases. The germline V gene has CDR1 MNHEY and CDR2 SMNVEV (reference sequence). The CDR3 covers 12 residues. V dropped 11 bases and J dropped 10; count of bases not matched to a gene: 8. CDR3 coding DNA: TGTGCCGGAGGACAGGCCGGGTCACCCCTCCACTTT. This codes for CAGGQAGSPLHF.